Listed here are 30 T cell receptor beta chains from one sample, sequenced in a study of shared clonotypes between healthy human individuals. Profiled with immunoSEQ multiplex PCR; TCRdb holds only in-frame clones, not every one. Of approximately 940,000 clones listed, less than 85% are singletons. The specimen sequenced was memory CD4+ T cells sorted from blood. Subset indicated: CD45RA-negative fraction. The receptors stem from a man between 18 and 35 years old in good health.

The V and J genes are TRBV11-2 and TRBJ2-4; D is ambiguous. The V end was cut by 4 bases, the J end by 12 bases, with 16 bases between. CDR1 is SGHAT and CDR2 is FQNNGV in the germline V gene. This CDR3 is built from 13 residues. The CDR3 DNA reads as TGTGCCAGCAGCTCAAGACACCTAGGGTCTCAGTACTTC. Translated: CASSSRHLGSQYF.

The rearrangement joins TRBV7-9 to TRBJ2-3; D not resolved. Trimming removed 5 bases from V and 5 bases from J, with 17 bases in between. The length of the CDR3 is 15 residues. CDR1 and CDR2 (germline): SEHNR, FQNEAQ (reference sequence). The CDR3 nucleotides are TGTGCCAGCAGCCCCGCCCTGGGAACAATAGATACGCAGTATTTT. Its protein product is CASSPALGTIDTQYF. Full variable domain (missing parts from reference TRBV7-9 and TRBJ2-3): DTGVSQNPRHKITKRGQNVTFRCDPISEHNRLYWYRQTLGQGPEFLTYFQNEAQLEKSRLLSDRFSAERPKGSFSTLEIQRTEQGDSAMYLCASSPALGTIDTQYFGPGTRLTVL.

The J gene is TRBJ2-3, the V gene TRBV10-1; D possibly uses TRBD1 or TRBD2 (5 bases each). Germline CDR1 and CDR2: WNHNN and SYGVQD (reference sequence). V gave up 0 bases and J gave up 8 bases, with 6 bases separating them. This CDR3 has 12 residues. The CDR3 loop is CASSESRGTQYF. The DNA of the CDR3 is TGCGCCAGCAGTGAGTCGAGGGGTACGCAGTATTTT.

The chain joins TRBV2 to TRBJ2-2; 7 bases are shared with TRBD2. V trimming: 7 bases; J trimming: 2 bases; junction bases outside the gene matches: 4. Germline CDR1 and CDR2: SNHLY and FYNNEI. This CDR3 is built from 14 residues. In DNA form, the CDR3 reads TGTGCCAGCAACCGGGACTATAACACCGGGGAGCTGTTTTTT. Protein sequence: CASNRDYNTGELFF. The full variable domain, with the rest looked up from reference TRBV2 and TRBJ2-2, is EPEVTQTPSHQVTQMGQEVILRCVPISNHLYFYWYRQILGQKVEFLVSFYNNEISEKSEIFDDQFSVERPDGSNFTLKIRSTKLEDSAMYFCASNRDYNTGELFFGEGSRLTVL.

In DNA, the CDR3 is TGCGCCAGCCGGGACTCCAACACCGGGGAGCTGTTTTTT. Protein product: CASRDSNTGELFF. V and J are TRBV5-1 and TRBJ2-2; TRBD2 is a possible D gene (6 bases). The CDR3 has 13 residues. Germline CDR1 and CDR2: SGHRS and YFSETQ. Trimming took 7 bases from V and 2 from J, leaving 9 bases between them.

The rearrangement joins TRBV6-5 to TRBJ2-7; 12 positions agree with TRBD1. Trimming at V came to 6 bases and at J to 6 bases, leaving 6 bases not matched to a gene. The germline CDR1 and CDR2 sequences are MNHEY and SVGAGI. This CDR3 has 14 amino acids. This chain's CDR3 is CASSPGTGGAEQYF. In DNA, the CDR3 is TGTGCCAGCAGCCCAGGGACAGGGGGCGCCGAGCAGTACTTC.

The CDR3 here is CASSISDRGAEQPQHF. Written as DNA, the CDR3 is TGTGCCAGTAGCATAAGCGACAGGGGGGCGGAGCAGCCCCAGCATTTT. The rearrangement links TRBV19 to TRBJ1-5; the match to TRBD1 covers 9 bases. Looked up from germline, CDR1 is LNHDA and CDR2 is SQIVND (reference sequence). The CDR3 extends over 16 amino acids. Trimming at V came to 6 bases and at J to 7 bases, leaving 13 bases not matched to a gene.

Concerning this clone itself: The identical CDR3 is also encoded by other nucleotide sequences in the sample. J is TRBJ1-4 and V is TRBV5-1; perhaps TRBD1 as D (6 bases). The CDR3 covers 14 residues. V lost 0 bases to trimming and J lost 5 bases, with 8 bases between them. Germline values: CDR1 SGHRS, CDR2 YFSETQ. The CDR3 spells CASSLAGGNEKLFF. The DNA of the CDR3 is TGCGCCAGCAGCTTGGCGGGGGGCAATGAAAAACTGTTTTTT.

This clone was detected only once. J is TRBJ2-2 and V is TRBV5-1; D is possibly TRBD1 (5 bases). This CDR3 is built from 16 residues. V lost 7 bases and J lost 1, with 17 bases in between. Per germline, CDR1 SGHRS and CDR2 YFSETQ. The CDR3 reads CASHRPRQKNTGELFF. The CDR3, as DNA: TGCGCCAGCCATAGACCTCGACAGAAGAACACCGGGGAGCTGTTTTTT.

This chain connects TRBV5-4 to TRBJ2-3, with 7 bases fitting TRBD2. The CDR3 has 16 residues. Germline loops: CDR1 SGHNT, CDR2 YYREEE (reference sequence). The junction had 10 bases not matched to a gene; V was cut back by 4 bases and J by 2 bases. DNA for the CDR3: TGTGCCAGCAGCATCCGTCTAGCGGATTCCACAGATACGCAGTATTTT. Translating gives CASSIRLADSTDTQYF.

The gene calls are TRBV2 and TRBJ2-5; TRBD1 might be the D (5 bases). Per germline, CDR1 SNHLY and CDR2 FYNNEI. There are 16 residues in the CDR3. Trimming removed 6 bases at V and 1 base at J, with 18 bases between. The CDR3 coding sequence is TGTGCCAGCAGACGAGGACAAGAAATATCCCAAGAGACCCAGTACTTC. Its protein product is CASRRGQEISQETQYF. Based on the CDR3 plus reference TRBV2 and TRBJ2-5, the full variable domain is EPEVTQTPSHQVTQMGQEVILRCVPISNHLYFYWYRQILGQKVEFLVSFYNNEISEKSEIFDDQFSVERPDGSNFTLKIRSTKLEDSAMYFCASRRGQEISQETQYFGPGTRLLVL.

This rearrangement joins TRBV5-1 to TRBJ1-3; D uncertain. V dropped 4 bases and J dropped 2 bases, with 13 bases sitting between them. The CDR3 covers 15 residues. From germline, CDR1 is SGHRS and CDR2 YFSETQ. The CDR3 region is CASSQNPTAGNTIYF. CDR3 DNA: TGCGCCAGCAGCCAGAACCCCACGGCTGGAAACACCATATATTTT. Based on the CDR3 plus reference TRBV5-1 and TRBJ1-3, the full variable domain is KAGVTQTPRYLIKTRGQQVTLSCSPISGHRSVSWYQQTPGQGLQFLFEYFSETQRNKGNFPGRFSGRQFSNSRSEMNVSTLELGDSALYLCASSQNPTAGNTIYFGEGSWLTVV.

This clone turned up a few times. The genes are TRBV19 and TRBJ2-1; D uncertain. The CDR3 runs 13 residues. Trimming shortened V by 4 bases and J by 0 bases, and 4 bases separated the two germline ends. CDR1 is LNHDA and CDR2 is SQIVND in the germline V gene (reference sequence). CDR3 sequence (DNA): TGTGCCAGTAGTACGGTCTCCTACAATGAGCAGTTCTTC. Encoded protein: CASSTVSYNEQFF. The full variable domain, its missing parts supplied by reference TRBV19 and TRBJ2-1, is DGGITQSPKYLFRKEGQNVTLSCEQNLNHDAMYWYRQDPGQGLRLIYYSQIVNDFQKGDIAEGYSVSREKKESFPLTVTSAQKNPTAFYLCASSTVSYNEQFFGPGTRLTVL.

The CDR3 region is CASSRNIGTSGNEQYF. DNA of the CDR3: TGTGCCAGTAGTCGCAACATAGGGACTAGCGGGAACGAGCAGTACTTC. The chain links TRBV19 to TRBJ2-7; 13 positions match TRBD2. Per germline, CDR1 LNHDA and CDR2 SQIVND (reference sequence). The V gene end was trimmed by 5 bases and the J gene end by 5 bases; junction bases not matched to a gene: 9. CDR3 length: 16 residues. Supplemented by reference TRBV19 and TRBJ2-7, the full variable domain reads DGGITQSPKYLFRKEGQNVTLSCEQNLNHDAMYWYRQDPGQGLRLIYYSQIVNDFQKGDIAEGYSVSREKKESFPLTVTSAQKNPTAFYLCASSRNIGTSGNEQYFGPGTRLTVT.

V gene TRBV4-1 combines with J gene TRBJ2-7; 9 bases are shared with TRBD2. V shed 3 bases, J shed 6 bases, and the junction held 9 bases outside the gene matches. In germline, CDR1 is MGHRA, CDR2 YSYEKL. The CDR3 sequence is 15 residues long. The CDR3 here is CASSQSGASGVEQYF. The CDR3 coding sequence is TGCGCCAGCAGCCAGAGTGGGGCTAGCGGGGTCGAGCAGTACTTC.

The V and J genes are TRBV28 and TRBJ1-2, with D hard to call. V lost 2 bases and J lost 4, with 11 bases in between. The CDR3 length is 14 residues. Germline assignment: CDR1 MDHEN and CDR2 SYDVKM. CDR3 DNA sequence: TGTGCCAGCAGTTTACGGTTGACTTTCTATGGCTACACCTTC. It is translated as CASSLRLTFYGYTF.

V usage is TRBV9 and J usage is TRBJ1-2; D unresolved. This CDR3 spans 16 amino acids. CDR1 and CDR2 from the germline V gene are SGDLS and YYNGEE. Deletions cut 3 bases from V and 3 bases from J, with 18 bases between. CDR3 DNA: TGTGCCAGCAGCGACCTCCTTCAATATCAGGACTATGGCTACACCTTC. Translated: CASSDLLQYQDYGYTF.

This chain links TRBV28 with TRBJ1-4; the match to TRBD1 covers 8 bases. Germline trimming cut 7 bases from V and 7 bases from J; bases unmatched to any gene: 8. The CDR3 runs 14 residues. Germline assignment: CDR1 MDHEN and CDR2 SYDVKM. The CDR3, as DNA: TGTGCCAGCACCCTACAGGGGGAGGGTGAAAAACTGTTTTTT. Translating it yields CASTLQGEGEKLFF.

The chain carries TRBV7-9 and TRBJ2-3, with 11 bases fitting TRBD2. The length of the CDR3 is 13 residues. Germline V lookup: CDR1 SEHNR, CDR2 FQNEAQ (reference sequence). Losses at the gene ends were 5 bases for V and 15 bases for J; bases not matched to a gene: 10. The CDR3 region is CASSPEGTSGGYF. Written as DNA, the CDR3 is TGTGCCAGCAGCCCAGAGGGTACTAGCGGGGGTTATTTT.

The chain is built from TRBV6-5 and TRBJ2-5; D gene unclear. The CDR3 runs to 15 residues. Trimming left V 5 bases short and J 5 bases short, with 18 bases between. Germline CDR1 reads MNHEY; CDR2 reads SVGAGI. The chain's CDR3 is CASSSLRGDSETQYF. The CDR3 DNA is TGTGCCAGCAGTAGTCTACGTGGGGATTCGGAGACCCAGTACTTC.

The V gene is TRBV5-1, the J gene TRBJ1-1; D is undetermined. In germline, CDR1 is SGHRS, CDR2 YFSETQ. The V and J ends lost 3 bases and 5 bases respectively, with 14 bases between them. This CDR3 spans 14 amino acids. CDR3 DNA sequence: TGCGCCAGCAGCTCTGCGTTGGGTGAAACTGAAGCTTTCTTT. This codes for CASSSALGETEAFF.

The chain has TRBV19 and TRBJ2-5, with D unclear. In germline, CDR1 is LNHDA, CDR2 SQIVND (reference sequence). Trimming stripped 0 bases from V and 3 bases from J, with 11 bases between. The CDR3 is 15 amino acids. CDR3 residues: CASSIDPYRKETQYF. DNA for the CDR3: TGTGCCAGTAGTATAGATCCTTATAGAAAAGAGACCCAGTACTTC.

This sequence joins TRBV7-9 and TRBJ1-2; D unclear. Germline V gives CDR1 SEHNR, CDR2 FQNEAQ (reference sequence). The V end lost 3 bases, the J end lost 8 bases, and 13 bases lay between the germline ends. The CDR3 spans 13 residues. CDR3 DNA sequence: TGTGCCAGCAGCTTCGGTCCGGCGAGGGGCTACACCTTC. Residues: CASSFGPARGYTF. Together with reference TRBV7-9 and TRBJ1-2, the CDR3 gives the full variable domain: DTGVSQNPRHKITKRGQNVTFRCDPISEHNRLYWYRQTLGQGPEFLTYFQNEAQLEKSRLLSDRFSAERPKGSFSTLEIQRTEQGDSAMYLCASSFGPARGYTFGSGTRLTVV.

With regard to this clone: A far larger clone is a single base away, which makes a read error likely. The chain combines TRBV7-2 with TRBJ1-2, with 7 bases lining up with TRBD1. The CDR3 is 14 residues long. Germline CDR1 reads SGHTA; CDR2 reads FQGNSA. The CDR3 sequence is CASSSPGQFWGYIF. The CDR3 region has the DNA TGTGCCAGCAGCTCTCCGGGACAGTTCTGGGGCTACATCTTC.

The V and J genes are TRBV4-3 and TRBJ2-1; 13 bases line up with TRBD2. V lost 0 bases to trimming and J lost 9 bases; unmatched junction nucleotides: 11. Germline V gene sequence: CDR1 LGHNA, CDR2 YSLEER. This CDR3 has 18 residues. For the CDR3, the DNA is TGCGCCAGCAGCCAAGATCTACCAACTAGCGGGAGGGCCAGTGAGCAGTTCTTC. Translated, it gives CASSQDLPTSGRASEQFF.

V and J are TRBV2 and TRBJ2-2; 12 nucleotides align to TRBD1. V lost 8 bases to trimming and J lost 5 bases; unmatched junction nucleotides: 3. The CDR3 has 14 residues. CDR1 and CDR2 (germline): SNHLY, FYNNEI. The CDR3: CASVGQGATGELFF. DNA of the CDR3: TGTGCCAGCGTGGGACAGGGGGCGACCGGGGAGCTGTTTTTT.

The rearrangement joins TRBV5-8 to TRBJ1-1; D gene unclear. Germline V CDR1 and CDR2: SGHTS, YDEGEE. V gave up 0 bases and J gave up 1 base, with 7 bases separating them. The CDR3 loop spans 14 amino acids. The CDR3 sequence: CASSLEWSNTEAFF. The CDR3 nucleotides read TGTGCCAGCAGCTTGGAATGGTCGAACACTGAAGCTTTCTTT.

The J gene is TRBJ1-2, the V gene TRBV7-2, with D perhaps matching TRBD1 (6 bases). Germline V CDR1 and CDR2: SGHTA, FQGNSA. The CDR3 has 14 amino acids. Between the trimmed V and J ends, which lost 5 bases and 6 bases, there was a span of 16 bases. CDR3 DNA: TGTGCCAGCAGCACCGGACAGTTTAAGAATGGCTACACCTTC. Protein: CASSTGQFKNGYTF.

The chain carries TRBV7-9 and TRBJ2-7; 7 nucleotides agree with TRBD1. Trimming took 10 bases from V and 3 from J; bases not matched to a gene: 9. The CDR3 covers 13 residues. Looked up from germline, CDR1 is SEHNR and CDR2 is FQNEAQ (reference sequence). The CDR3: CANTGQTFYEQYF. As DNA, the CDR3 is TGTGCCAATACGGGACAGACCTTCTACGAGCAGTACTTC.

The chain recombines TRBV10-1 with TRBJ1-1; the D is unclear. The CDR3 consists of 14 residues. V lost 6 bases and J 1 base, leaving 12 bases between the germline ends. CDR1 and CDR2 from the germline V gene are WNHNN and SYGVQD (reference sequence). CDR3 protein: CASSLGIGNTEAFF. The CDR3 nucleotides read TGCGCCAGCAGCTTGGGGATAGGGAACACTGAAGCTTTCTTT.